This TCR beta chain emerged from a study of blood T cells in healthy people across ages. Then a second PCR, running about 6 to 12 cycles, was carried out with a sample-barcoded 5' primer and a J-beta primer mix. MiXCR, run by TCRdb on the 5' RACE reads, gives a single entry per CDR3 protein. The table records over 600,000 distinct CDR3 sequences, 46% of them present only once. This clonotype was detected ten times or more. Germline V lookup: CDR1 SQVTM, CDR2 ANQGSEA. With 7 bases removed from V and 4 bases from J, the gap between germline ends came to 18 bases. The CDR3 spans 14 residues. Sequencing was carried out using blood. The chain recombines TRBV29-1 with TRBJ2-3; possibly TRBD1 for D (5 bases). This sequence originates from a man older than 75 in good health. The CDR3 loop reads CSAPGRAGPDTQYF. CDR3 sequence (DNA): TGCAGCGCCCCCGGCAGGGCAGGCCCAGATACGCAGTATTTT.